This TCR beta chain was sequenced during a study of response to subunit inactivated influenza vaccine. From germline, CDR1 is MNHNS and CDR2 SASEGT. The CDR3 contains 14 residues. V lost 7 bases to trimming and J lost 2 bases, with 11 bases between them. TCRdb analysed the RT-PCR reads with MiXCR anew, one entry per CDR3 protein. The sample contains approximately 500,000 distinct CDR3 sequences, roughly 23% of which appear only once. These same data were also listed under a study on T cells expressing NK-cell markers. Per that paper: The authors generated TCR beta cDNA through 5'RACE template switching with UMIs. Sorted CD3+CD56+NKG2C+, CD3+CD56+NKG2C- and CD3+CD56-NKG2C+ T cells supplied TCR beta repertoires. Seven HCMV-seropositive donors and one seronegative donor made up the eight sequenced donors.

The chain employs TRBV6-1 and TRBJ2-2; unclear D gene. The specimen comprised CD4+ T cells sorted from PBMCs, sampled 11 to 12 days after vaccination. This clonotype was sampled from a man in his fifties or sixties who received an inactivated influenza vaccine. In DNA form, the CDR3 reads TGTGCCAGCACTCCCACAGAAAACACCGGGGAGCTGTTTTTT. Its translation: CASTPTENTGELFF.